Within the sample, the clone carrying this T cell receptor (beta chain) is medium-sized. Its antigen is not identified. This beta chain is a stray sequence in a library constructed for alpha chains; its clone size is not meaningful. The data were taken from a study of spatial heterogeneity in lung cancer. Germline V CDR1 and CDR2: MNHNS, SASEGT. The V and J ends lost 5 bases and 5 bases respectively, with 15 bases between them. CDR3 length equals 14 residues. A unique molecular identifier was carried by every single TCR cDNA molecule. TCRdb re-derived calls from the 5' RACE reads in MiXCR, one entry per CDR3 protein. The table has fewer than 11,000 distinct CDR3 sequences, more than 10% seen once. Whole-study findings and limits: Ubiquitous and regional nonsynonymous mutations were tracked by counts of ubiquitous and regional expanded TCRs, respectively. Counts of expanded intratumoral alpha and beta TCRs tracked tumor mutation counts.

Stated time point: sample taken at primary tumor resection. The authors sequenced whole RNA from tumor, nontumor lung or frozen PBMC without sorting. The sequences come from lung tumor tissue, collected at surgery. The rearrangement uses TRBV6-1 and TRBJ1-1, with D tentatively TRBD1 (6 bases). The TCR originated in a male donor with early-stage non-small cell lung cancer. The CDR3 DNA is TGTGCCAGCAGTTCAGAGGGGGGTATGACTGAAGCTTTCTTT. Its translation: CASSSEGGMTEAFF.